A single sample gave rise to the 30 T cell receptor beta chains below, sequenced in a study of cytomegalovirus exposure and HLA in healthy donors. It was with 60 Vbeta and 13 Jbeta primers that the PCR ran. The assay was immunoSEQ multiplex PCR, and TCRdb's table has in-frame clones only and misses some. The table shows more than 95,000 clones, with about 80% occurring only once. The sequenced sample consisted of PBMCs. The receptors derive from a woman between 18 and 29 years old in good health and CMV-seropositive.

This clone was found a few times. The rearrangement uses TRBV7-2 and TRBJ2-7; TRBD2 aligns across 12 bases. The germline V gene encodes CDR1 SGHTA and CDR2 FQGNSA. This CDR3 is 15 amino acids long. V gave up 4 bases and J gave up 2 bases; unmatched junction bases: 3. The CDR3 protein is CASSWGTSGPYEQYF. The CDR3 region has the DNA TGTGCCAGCAGCTGGGGGACTAGCGGGCCCTACGAGCAGTACTTC.

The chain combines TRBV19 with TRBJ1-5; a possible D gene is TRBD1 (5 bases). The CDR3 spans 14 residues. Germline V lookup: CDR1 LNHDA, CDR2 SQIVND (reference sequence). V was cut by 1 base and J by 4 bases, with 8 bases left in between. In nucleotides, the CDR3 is TGTGCCAGTAGTATAGGTGCAGGGAATCAGCCCCAGCATTTT. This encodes CASSIGAGNQPQHF.

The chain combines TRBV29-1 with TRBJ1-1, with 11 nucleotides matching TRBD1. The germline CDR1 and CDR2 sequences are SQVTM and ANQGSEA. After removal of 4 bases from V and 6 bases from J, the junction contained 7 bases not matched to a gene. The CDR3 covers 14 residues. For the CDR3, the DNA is TGCAGCGTTGCCGGGACAGGGGGAGGCTCTGAAGCTTTCTTT. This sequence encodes CSVAGTGGGSEAFF.

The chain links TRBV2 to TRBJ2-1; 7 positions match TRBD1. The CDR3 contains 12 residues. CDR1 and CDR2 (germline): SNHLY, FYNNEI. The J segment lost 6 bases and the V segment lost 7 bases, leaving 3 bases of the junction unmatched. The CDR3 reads CASKGQVNEQFF. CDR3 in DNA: TGTGCCAGCAAAGGACAGGTCAATGAGCAGTTCTTC.

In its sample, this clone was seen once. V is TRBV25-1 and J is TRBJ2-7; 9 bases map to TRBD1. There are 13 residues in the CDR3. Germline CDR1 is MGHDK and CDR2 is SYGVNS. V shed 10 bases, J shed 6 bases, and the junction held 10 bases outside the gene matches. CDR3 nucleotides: TGTGCCACCAACCAGGACAGGGGTAGCGAGCAGTACTTC. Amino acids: CATNQDRGSEQYF.

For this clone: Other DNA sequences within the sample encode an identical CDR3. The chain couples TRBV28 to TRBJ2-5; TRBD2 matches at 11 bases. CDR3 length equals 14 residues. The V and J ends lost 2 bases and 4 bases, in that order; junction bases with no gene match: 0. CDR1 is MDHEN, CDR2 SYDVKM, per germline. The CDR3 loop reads CASSLGLAGETQYF. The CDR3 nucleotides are TGTGCCAGCAGTTTAGGACTAGCGGGAGAGACCCAGTACTTC.

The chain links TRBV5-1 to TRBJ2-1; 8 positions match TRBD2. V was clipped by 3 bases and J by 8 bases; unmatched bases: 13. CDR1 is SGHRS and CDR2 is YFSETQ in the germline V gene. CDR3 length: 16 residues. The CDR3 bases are TGCGCCAGCAGCTCCGGAACTAGCGGAGCTATAGATGAGCAGTTCTTC. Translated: CASSSGTSGAIDEQFF.

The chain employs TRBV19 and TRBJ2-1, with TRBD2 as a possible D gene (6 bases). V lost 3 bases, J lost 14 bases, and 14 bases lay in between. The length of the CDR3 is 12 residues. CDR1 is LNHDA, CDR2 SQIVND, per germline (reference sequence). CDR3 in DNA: TGTGCCAGTAGTATTGGGCCCGGCGGGGAGTTCTTC. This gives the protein CASSIGPGGEFF.

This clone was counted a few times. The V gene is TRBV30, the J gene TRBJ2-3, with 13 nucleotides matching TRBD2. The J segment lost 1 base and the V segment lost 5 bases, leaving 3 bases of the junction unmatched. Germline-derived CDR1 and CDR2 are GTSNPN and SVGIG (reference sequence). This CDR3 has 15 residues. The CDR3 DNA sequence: TGTGCCTGGGCCGGGACTAGCGGGGGCACAGATACGCAGTATTTT. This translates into CAWAGTSGGTDTQYF.

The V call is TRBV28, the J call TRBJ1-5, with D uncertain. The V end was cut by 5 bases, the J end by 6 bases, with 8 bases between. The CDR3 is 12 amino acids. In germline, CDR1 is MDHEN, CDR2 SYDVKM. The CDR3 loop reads CASSPPSQPQHF. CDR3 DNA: TGTGCCAGCAGTCCCCCCAGTCAGCCCCAGCATTTT. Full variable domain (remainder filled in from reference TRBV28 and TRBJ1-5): DVKVTQSSRYLVKRTGEKVFLECVQDMDHENMFWYRQDPGLGLRLIYFSYDVKMKEKGDIPEGYSVSREKKERFSLILESASTNQTSMYLCASSPPSQPQHFGDGTRLSIL.

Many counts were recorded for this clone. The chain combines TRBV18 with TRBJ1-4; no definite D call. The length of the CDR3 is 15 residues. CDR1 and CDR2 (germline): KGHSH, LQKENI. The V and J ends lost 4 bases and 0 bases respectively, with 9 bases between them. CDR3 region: CASSLGAATNEKLFF. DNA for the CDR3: TGTGCCAGCTCACTGGGAGCTGCAACTAATGAAAAACTGTTTTTT.

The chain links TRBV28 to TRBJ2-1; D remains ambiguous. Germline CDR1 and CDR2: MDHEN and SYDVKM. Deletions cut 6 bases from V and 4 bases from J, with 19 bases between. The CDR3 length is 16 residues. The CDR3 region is CASSESGARPYNEQFF. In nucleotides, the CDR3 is TGTGCCAGCAGCGAATCAGGTGCAAGACCGTACAATGAGCAGTTCTTC.

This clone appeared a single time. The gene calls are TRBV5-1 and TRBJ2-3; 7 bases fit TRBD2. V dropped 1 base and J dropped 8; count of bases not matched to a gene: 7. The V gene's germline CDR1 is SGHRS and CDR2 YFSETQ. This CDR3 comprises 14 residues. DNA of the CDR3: TGCGCCAGCAGCTTGCCTAGCGGAGTCGTTACGCAGTATTTT. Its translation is CASSLPSGVVTQYF.

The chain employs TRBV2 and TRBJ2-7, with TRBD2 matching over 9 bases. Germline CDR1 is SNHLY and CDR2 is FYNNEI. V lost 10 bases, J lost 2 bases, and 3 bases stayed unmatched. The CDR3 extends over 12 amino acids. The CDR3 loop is CATEREAYEQYF. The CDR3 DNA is TGTGCCACAGAGCGGGAGGCCTACGAGCAGTACTTC. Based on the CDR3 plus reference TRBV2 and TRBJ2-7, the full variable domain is EPEVTQTPSHQVTQMGQEVILRCVPISNHLYFYWYRQILGQKVEFLVSFYNNEISEKSEIFDDQFSVERPDGSNFTLKIRSTKLEDSAMYFCATEREAYEQYFGPGTRLTVT.

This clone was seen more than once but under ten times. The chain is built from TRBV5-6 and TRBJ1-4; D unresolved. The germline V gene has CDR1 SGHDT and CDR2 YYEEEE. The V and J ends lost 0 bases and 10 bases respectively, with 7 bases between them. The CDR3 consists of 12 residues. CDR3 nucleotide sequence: TGTGCCAGCAGCTTGGGTGCGGGAAAACTGTTTTTT. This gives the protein CASSLGAGKLFF.

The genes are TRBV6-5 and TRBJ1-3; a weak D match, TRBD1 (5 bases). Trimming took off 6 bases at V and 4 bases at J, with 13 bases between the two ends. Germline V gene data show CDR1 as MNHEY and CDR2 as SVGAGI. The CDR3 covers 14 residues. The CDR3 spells CASRRGQSGNTIYF. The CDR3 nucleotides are TGTGCCAGCAGGAGAGGACAATCCGGAAACACCATATATTTT.

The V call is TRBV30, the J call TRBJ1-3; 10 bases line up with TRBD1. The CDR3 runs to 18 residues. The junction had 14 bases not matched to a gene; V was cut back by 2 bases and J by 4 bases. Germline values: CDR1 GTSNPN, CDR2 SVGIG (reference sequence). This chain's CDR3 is CAWSIAPGQGFAGNTIYF. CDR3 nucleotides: TGTGCCTGGAGTATCGCGCCGGGACAGGGGTTCGCCGGAAACACCATATATTTT. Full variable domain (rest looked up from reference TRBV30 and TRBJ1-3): SQTIHQWPATLVQPVGSPLSLECTVEGTSNPNLYWYRQAAGRGLQLLFYSVGIGQISSEVPQNLSASRPQDRQFILSSKKLLLSDSGFYLCAWSIAPGQGFAGNTIYFGEGSWLTVV.

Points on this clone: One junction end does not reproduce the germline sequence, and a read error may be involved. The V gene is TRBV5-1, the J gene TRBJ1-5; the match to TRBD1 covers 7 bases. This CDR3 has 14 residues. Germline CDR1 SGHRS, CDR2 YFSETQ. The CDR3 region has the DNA TGCGCCGGCAGCCCGACAGGGATCAATCAGCCCCAGCATTTT. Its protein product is CAGSPTGINQPQHF.

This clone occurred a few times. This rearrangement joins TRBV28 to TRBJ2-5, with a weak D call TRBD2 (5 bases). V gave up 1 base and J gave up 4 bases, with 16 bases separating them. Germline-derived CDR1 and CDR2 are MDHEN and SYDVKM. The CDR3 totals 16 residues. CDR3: CASSLFRGLRVETQYF. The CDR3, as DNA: TGTGCCAGCAGTTTATTTAGAGGACTTAGGGTAGAGACCCAGTACTTC.

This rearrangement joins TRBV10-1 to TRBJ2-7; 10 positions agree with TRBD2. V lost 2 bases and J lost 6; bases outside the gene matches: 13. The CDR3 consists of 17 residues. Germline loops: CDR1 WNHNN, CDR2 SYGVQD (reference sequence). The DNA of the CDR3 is TGCGCCAGCAGTGAGCTCTCACCTAGCGGGAGACAAGTCGAGCAGTACTTC. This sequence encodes CASSELSPSGRQVEQYF.

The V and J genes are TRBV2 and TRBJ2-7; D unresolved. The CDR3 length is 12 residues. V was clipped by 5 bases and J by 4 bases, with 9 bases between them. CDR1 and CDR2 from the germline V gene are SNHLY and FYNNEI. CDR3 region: CASSQTLYEQYF. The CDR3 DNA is TGTGCCAGCAGTCAGACTCTATACGAGCAGTACTTC. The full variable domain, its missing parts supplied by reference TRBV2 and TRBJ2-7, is EPEVTQTPSHQVTQMGQEVILRCVPISNHLYFYWYRQILGQKVEFLVSFYNNEISEKSEIFDDQFSVERPDGSNFTLKIRSTKLEDSAMYFCASSQTLYEQYFGPGTRLTVT.

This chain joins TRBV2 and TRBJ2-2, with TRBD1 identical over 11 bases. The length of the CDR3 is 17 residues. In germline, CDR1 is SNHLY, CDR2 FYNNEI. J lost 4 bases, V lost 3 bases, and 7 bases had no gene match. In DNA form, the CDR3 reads TGTGCCAGCAGTGACGGGGACAGGGGGATAGGCACCGGGGAGCTGTTTTTT. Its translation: CASSDGDRGIGTGELFF.

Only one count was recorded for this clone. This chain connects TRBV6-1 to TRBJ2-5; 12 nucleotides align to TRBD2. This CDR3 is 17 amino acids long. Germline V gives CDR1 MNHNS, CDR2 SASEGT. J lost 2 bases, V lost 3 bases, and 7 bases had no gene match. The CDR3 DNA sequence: TGTGCCAGCAGTGACCGCACTAGCGGGAGGCGGCAAGAGACCCAGTACTTC. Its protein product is CASSDRTSGRRQETQYF.

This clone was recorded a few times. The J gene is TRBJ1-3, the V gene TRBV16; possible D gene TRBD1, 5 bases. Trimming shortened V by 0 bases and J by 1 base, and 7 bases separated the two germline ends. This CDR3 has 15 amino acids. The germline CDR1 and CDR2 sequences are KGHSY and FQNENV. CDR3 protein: CASSQSAGSGNTIYF. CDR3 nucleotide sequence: TGTGCCAGCAGCCAATCCGCAGGGTCTGGAAACACCATATATTTT.

The CDR3 DNA reads TGTGCCAGCAGTGACCTAGCGGAGACCCAGTACTTC. It translates to CASSDLAETQYF. This chain joins TRBV25-1 and TRBJ2-5; tentative D call: TRBD2 (6 bases). From germline, CDR1 is MGHDK and CDR2 SYGVNS. V shed 3 bases and J shed 5 bases, with 7 bases lying between them. CDR3 length equals 12 residues.

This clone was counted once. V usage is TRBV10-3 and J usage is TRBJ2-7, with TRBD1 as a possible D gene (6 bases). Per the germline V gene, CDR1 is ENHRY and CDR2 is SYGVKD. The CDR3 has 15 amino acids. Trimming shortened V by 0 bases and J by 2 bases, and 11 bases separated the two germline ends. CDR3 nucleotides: TGTGCCATCAGTGAGTCGACAGGAAAAGCCTACGAGCAGTACTTC. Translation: CAISESTGKAYEQYF.

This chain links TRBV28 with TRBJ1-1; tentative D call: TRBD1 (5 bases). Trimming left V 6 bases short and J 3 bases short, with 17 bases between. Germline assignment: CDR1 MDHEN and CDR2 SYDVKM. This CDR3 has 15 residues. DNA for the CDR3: TGTGCCAGCAGGGACGGGGGAGGAGGGTACACTGAAGCTTTCTTT. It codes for CASRDGGGGYTEAFF.

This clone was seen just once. The CDR3 loop reads CASSQGQGEGQPQHF. In DNA form, the CDR3 reads TGTGCCAGCTCACAGGGACAGGGTGAAGGTCAGCCCCAGCATTTT. The J gene is TRBJ1-5, the V gene TRBV18; 9 positions match TRBD1. Germline values: CDR1 KGHSH, CDR2 LQKENI. Trimming cost V 4 bases and J 6 bases; bases outside gene matches: 7. This CDR3 contains 15 residues.

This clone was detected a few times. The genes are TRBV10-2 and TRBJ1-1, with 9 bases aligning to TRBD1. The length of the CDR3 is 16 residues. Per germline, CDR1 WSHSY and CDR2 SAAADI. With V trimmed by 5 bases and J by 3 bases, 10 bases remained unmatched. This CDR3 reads CASSPGTGLGDTEAFF. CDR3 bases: TGCGCCAGCAGTCCGGGGACAGGGTTGGGCGACACTGAAGCTTTCTTT.

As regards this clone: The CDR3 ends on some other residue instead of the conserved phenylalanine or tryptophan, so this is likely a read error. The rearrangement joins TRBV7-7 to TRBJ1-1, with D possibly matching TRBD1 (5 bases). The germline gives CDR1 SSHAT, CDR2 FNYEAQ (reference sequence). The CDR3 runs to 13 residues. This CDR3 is CASSPGMGTEAFV. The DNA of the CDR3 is TGTGCTAGCAGCCCAGGGATGGGCACTGAAGCTTTCGTT.